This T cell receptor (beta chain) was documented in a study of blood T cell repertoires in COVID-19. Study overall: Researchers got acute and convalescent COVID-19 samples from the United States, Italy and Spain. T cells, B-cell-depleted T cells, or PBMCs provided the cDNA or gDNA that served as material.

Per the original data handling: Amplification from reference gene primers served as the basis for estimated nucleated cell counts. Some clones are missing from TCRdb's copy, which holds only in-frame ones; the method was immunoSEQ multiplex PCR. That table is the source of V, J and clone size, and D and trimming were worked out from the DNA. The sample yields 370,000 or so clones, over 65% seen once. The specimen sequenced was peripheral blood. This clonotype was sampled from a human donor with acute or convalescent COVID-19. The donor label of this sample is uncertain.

The CDR3 is CASSQRRGGEQYF. The CDR3, as DNA: TGTGCCAGCAGCCAGAGAAGGGGTGGCGAGCAGTACTTC. This chain links TRBV3-1 (or the pseudogene TRBV3-2) with TRBJ2-7, with D possibly TRBD1 on 5 matching bases. V was pared by 3 bases and J by 6 bases, with 12 bases between. The CDR3 covers 13 residues. In germline, CDR1 is LGHDT, CDR2 YNNKEL (reference sequence).